This entry is about one T cell receptor (beta chain). Its antigen is undetermined. Other DNA sequences in the sample encode the same CDR3. CDR3 size: 14 residues. Trimming stripped 4 bases from V and 0 bases from J, with 9 bases between. The germline V gene has CDR1 ENHRY and CDR2 SYGVKD. The sample originates from a study of T cell responses to AZD1222 COVID-19 vaccine. Study-level points and caveats: Sampled repertoires all dated from after the peak T cell response. Baseline seropositivity occurred in only a handful of AZD1222 recipients.

Clones were sequenced by immunoSEQ multiplex PCR, and TCRdb holds only the in-frame ones, with some missing. The sample lists 95,000 to 100,000 clones, 90% to 95% occurring once. The genes are TRBV10-3 and TRBJ1-1, with TRBD1 as a possible D gene (5 bases). The clonotype comes from an adult in good health. The sample consisted of peripheral blood, taken on day 0 of AZD1222 vaccination. This CDR3 reads CAISGGALNTEAFF. DNA for the CDR3: TGTGCCATCAGTGGCGGGGCCTTGAACACTGAAGCTTTCTTT.